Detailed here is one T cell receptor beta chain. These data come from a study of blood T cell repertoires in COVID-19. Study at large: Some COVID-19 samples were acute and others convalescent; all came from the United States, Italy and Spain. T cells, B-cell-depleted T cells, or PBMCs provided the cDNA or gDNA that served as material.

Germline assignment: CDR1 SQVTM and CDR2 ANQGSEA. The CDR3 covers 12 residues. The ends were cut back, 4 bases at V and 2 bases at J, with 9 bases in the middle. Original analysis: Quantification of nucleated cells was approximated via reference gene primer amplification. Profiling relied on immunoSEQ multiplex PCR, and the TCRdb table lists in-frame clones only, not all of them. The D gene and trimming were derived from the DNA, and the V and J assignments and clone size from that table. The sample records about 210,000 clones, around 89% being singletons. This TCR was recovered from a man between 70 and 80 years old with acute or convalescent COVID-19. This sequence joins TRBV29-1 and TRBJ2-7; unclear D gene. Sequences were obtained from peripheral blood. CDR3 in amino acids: CSVGSQTYEQYF. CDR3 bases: TGCAGCGTTGGGAGTCAGACCTACGAGCAGTACTTC.